The 26 T cell receptor beta chains in this list originate from one sample, sequenced in a study of blood T cell repertoires in COVID-19 (dated by TCRdb to 2020 to 2021). Library preparation was by the immunoSEQ multiplex PCR assay. Held by TCRdb, this immuneACCESS table contains in-frame sequences only and omits some clones. Under half of the omission traces to an unresolved V gene where checked; the cause of the rest is unknown. A total of fewer than 250,000 clones appear in this sample, around 90% of them only once. About 2.5% of the sample goes to the ten largest clones. What was sequenced was PBMCs or T cells enriched from blood (not recorded which). The receptor set was obtained from a woman aged 25 to 45 with acute COVID-19.

The chain carries TRBV3-1 (or the pseudogene TRBV3-2) and TRBJ1-1; weak D call: TRBD1 (6 bases). V lost 0 bases and J 8 bases, leaving 10 bases between the germline ends. Germline lookup yields CDR1 LGHDT and CDR2 YNNKEL (reference sequence). The CDR3 has 13 amino acids. Here the CDR3 DNA reads TGTGCCAGCAGCCAAGAGGGGGCCCGGGAAGCTTTCTTT. Its translation is CASSQEGAREAFF.

The rearrangement joins TRBV18 to TRBJ2-3, with 13 bases fitting TRBD2. Trimming removed 8 bases from V and 0 bases from J; junction bases left unmatched: 5. The CDR3 is 16 amino acids. Germline V lookup: CDR1 KGHSH, CDR2 LQKENI. CDR3 protein: CASLGTSGDSTDTQYF. The CDR3 DNA follows: TGTGCCAGCCTGGGGACTAGCGGGGATAGCACAGATACGCAGTATTTT. Full variable domain (rest looked up from reference TRBV18 and TRBJ2-3): NAGVMQNPRHLVRRRGQEARLRCSPMKGHSHVYWYRQLPEEGLKFMVYLQKENIIDESGMPKERFSAEFPKEGPSILRIQQVVRGDSAAYFCASLGTSGDSTDTQYFGPGTRLTVL.

The V gene is TRBV6-1, the J gene TRBJ1-3, with D unclear. The CDR3 is 14 amino acids. V was trimmed by 3 bases and J by 4 bases, leaving 10 bases between them. Germline CDR1 MNHNS, CDR2 SASEGT. CDR3 nucleotide sequence: TGTGCCAGCAGTGACACGGGGTGGGGAAACACCATATATTTT. Translation: CASSDTGWGNTIYF.

This chain connects TRBV19 to TRBJ1-2, with 10 positions matching TRBD1. Looked up from germline, CDR1 is LNHDA and CDR2 is SQIVND (reference sequence). After removal of 5 bases from V and 4 bases from J, the junction contained 4 bases not matched to a gene. The CDR3 runs 14 residues. CDR3 DNA sequence: TGTGCCAGTAGTTCGGGACAGGGGAGCTATGGCTACACCTTC. It specifies CASSSGQGSYGYTF.

The J gene is TRBJ2-7, the V gene TRBV15, with 8 bases that match TRBD1. From germline, CDR1 is LNHNV and CDR2 YYDKDF (reference sequence). Unmatched junction bases numbered 9, after V lost 4 bases and J lost 4 bases. CDR3 length: 15 amino acids. The CDR3 region is CATSTQGARAYEQYF. CDR3 coding DNA: TGTGCCACCAGCACTCAGGGGGCCAGAGCTTACGAGCAGTACTTC. Using reference TRBV15 and TRBJ2-7 for the parts outside the CDR3, the full variable domain is DAMVIQNPRYQVTQFGKPVTLSCSQTLNHNVMYWYQQKSSQAPKLLFHYYDKDFNNEADTPDNFQSRRPNTSFCFLDIRSPGLGDTAMYLCATSTQGARAYEQYFGPGTRLTVT.

The rearrangement uses TRBV18 and TRBJ1-5, with 8 bases that match TRBD1. Germline V gene data show CDR1 as KGHSH and CDR2 as LQKENI. With 6 bases clipped from V and 4 bases from J, the junction kept 5 bases outside the gene matches. The CDR3 extends over 14 amino acids. In DNA, the CDR3 is TGTGCCAGCTCGCAGGGGACAGGTAATCAGCCCCAGCATTTT. This gives the protein CASSQGTGNQPQHF.

The gene calls are TRBV14 and TRBJ1-1; D might be TRBD1 (5 bases). The germline V gene encodes CDR1 SGHDN and CDR2 FVKESK. This CDR3 spans 13 amino acids. Trimming stripped 3 bases from V and 6 bases from J, with 11 bases between. The CDR3 region is CASSQTRQSEAFF. The CDR3 nucleotides are TGTGCCAGCAGCCAGACACGACAGTCTGAAGCTTTCTTT.

J is TRBJ2-5 and V is TRBV7-6; 10 nucleotides match TRBD1. The CDR3 extends over 15 amino acids. The V and J ends lost 5 bases and 3 bases, in that order; junction bases with no gene match: 6. CDR1 and CDR2 (germline): SGHVS, FNYEAQ. For the CDR3, the DNA is TGTGCCAGCAGCGACACCGGGACAGGGGAAGAGACCCAGTACTTC. Translated, it gives CASSDTGTGEETQYF.

The chain employs TRBV5-1 and TRBJ1-1; D is possibly TRBD1 (6 bases). Germline CDR1 and CDR2: SGHRS and YFSETQ. V shed 4 bases and J shed 4 bases, with 11 bases lying between them. The CDR3 runs 13 residues. The CDR3 is CASSRGWITEAFF. In DNA, the CDR3 is TGCGCCAGCAGCAGGGGGTGGATCACTGAAGCTTTCTTT.

The CDR3 sequence is CASSVDSSTEAFF. The CDR3 region has the DNA TGTGCCAGCAGCGTGGACAGTTCCACTGAAGCTTTCTTT. The chain carries TRBV5-4 and TRBJ1-1; possibly TRBD1 for D (6 bases). The V end was cut by 4 bases, the J end by 4 bases, with 11 bases between. The germline V gene has CDR1 SGHNT and CDR2 YYREEE (reference sequence). The length of the CDR3 is 13 residues. The variable domain in full, completed from reference TRBV5-4 and TRBJ1-1, reads ETGVTQSPTHLIKTRGQQVTLRCSSQSGHNTVSWYQQALGQGPQFIFQYYREEENGRGNFPPRFSGLQFPNYSSELNVNALELDDSALYLCASSVDSSTEAFFGQGTRLTVV.

This chain links TRBV3-1 (or the pseudogene TRBV3-2) with TRBJ2-1; 12 positions agree with TRBD2. Germline values: CDR1 LGHDT, CDR2 YNNKEL (reference sequence). The CDR3 is 17 residues long. The V and J ends lost 0 bases and 9 bases, in that order; junction bases with no gene match: 9. This chain's CDR3 is CASSQDLLAGGPGEQFF. CDR3 sequence (DNA): TGTGCCAGCAGCCAAGATCTGCTAGCGGGGGGGCCCGGTGAGCAGTTCTTC.

V usage is TRBV12-3 or TRBV12-4 and J usage is TRBJ1-1, with D unresolved. The germline V and J ends were trimmed by 6 bases and 4 bases, with 12 bases remaining between them. The CDR3 runs 13 residues. The CDR3 reads CASRRGGITEAFF. CDR3 nucleotides: TGTGCCAGCAGACGGGGTGGAATCACTGAAGCTTTCTTT.

Here the CDR3 reads CASSYSRVSNQPQHF. CDR3 nucleotides: TGTGCCAGCAGTTACTCGCGGGTTAGCAATCAGCCCCAGCATTTT. The V call is TRBV6-5, the J call TRBJ1-5, with unresolved D. CDR3 length: 15 residues. The V and J ends lost 0 bases and 0 bases respectively, with 6 bases between them. Looked up from germline, CDR1 is MNHEY and CDR2 is SVGAGI.

The rearrangement links TRBV5-1 to TRBJ1-1; 9 bases match TRBD1. Germline CDR1 is SGHRS and CDR2 is YFSETQ. The CDR3 length is 19 residues. The trim removed 4 bases at V and 0 bases at J, leaving 16 bases unmatched. In DNA, the CDR3 is TGCGCCAGCAGCGCCGGGACAGGGTTGAGTCGGAGTATGAACACTGAAGCTTTCTTT. It is translated as CASSAGTGLSRSMNTEAFF.

The chain's CDR3 is CASSERGLDTGELFF. The CDR3 region has the DNA TGTGCCAGCAGTGAGAGGGGACTAGACACCGGGGAGCTGTTTTTT. The rearrangement joins TRBV2 to TRBJ2-2, with 8 bases that match TRBD2. The CDR3 is made up of 15 amino acids. In germline, CDR1 is SNHLY, CDR2 FYNNEI. With V trimmed by 3 bases and J by 3 bases, 3 bases remained unmatched.

The sample holds a few counts of this clone. V and J are TRBV5-4 and TRBJ2-7, with 8 positions matching TRBD2. This CDR3 has 15 amino acids. Trimming took 2 bases from V and 6 from J; bases not matched to a gene: 10. The germline V gene encodes CDR1 SGHNT and CDR2 YYREEE (reference sequence). The CDR3 DNA reads as TGTGCCAGCAGCTTCTCCTCGGGGGGGCAAGGCGAGCAGTACTTC. It yields the protein CASSFSSGGQGEQYF. The entire variable domain, with the rest obtained from reference TRBV5-4 and TRBJ2-7, is as follows: ETGVTQSPTHLIKTRGQQVTLRCSSQSGHNTVSWYQQALGQGPQFIFQYYREEENGRGNFPPRFSGLQFPNYSSELNVNALELDDSALYLCASSFSSGGQGEQYFGPGTRLTVT.

This sequence joins TRBV6-2 or TRBV6-3 and TRBJ2-3; D may be TRBD1 (6 bases). The V gene lost 4 bases and the J gene lost 3 bases, with 14 bases spanning the gap. Germline V lookup: CDR1 MNHEY, CDR2 SVGEGT. The CDR3 contains 15 residues. The chain's CDR3 is CASSWTDRFTDTQYF. For the CDR3, the DNA is TGTGCCAGCAGTTGGACCGACAGGTTTACAGATACGCAGTATTTT.

The chain is built from TRBV7-2 and TRBJ2-1, with 9 positions matching TRBD2. V shed 5 bases, J shed 7 bases, and the junction held 6 bases outside the gene matches. Germline V lookup: CDR1 SGHTA, CDR2 FQGNSA. The CDR3 covers 14 residues. The CDR3: CASSPGLALNEQFF. The CDR3 DNA reads TGTGCCAGCAGCCCCGGACTAGCGCTAAATGAGCAGTTCTTC.

The V and J genes are TRBV7-8 and TRBJ1-2; D is uncertain. This CDR3 has 17 residues. In germline, CDR1 is SGHVS, CDR2 FQNEAQ. V dropped 1 base and J dropped 2 bases, with 17 bases sitting between them. DNA for the CDR3: TGTGCCAGCAGCTTAGGAGAAGGAGAGACCATCAACTATGGCTACACCTTC. It translates to CASSLGEGETINYGYTF.

This chain connects TRBV6-1 to TRBJ1-1; D call uncertain. V was cut by 3 bases and J by 12 bases, with 23 bases left in between. The CDR3 consists of 15 residues. The germline CDR1 and CDR2 sequences are MNHNS and SASEGT. CDR3 in DNA: TGTGCCAGCAGTGACGTAGGGAGTGGGGAGTTGGTAACTTTCTTT. It codes for CASSDVGSGELVTFF.

A single count supports this clone. The chain recombines TRBV4-2 with TRBJ1-2; the D gene is possibly TRBD1 (6 bases). Trimming removed 1 base at V and 2 bases at J, with 11 bases between. The length of the CDR3 is 15 residues. CDR1 is LGHNA, CDR2 YNFKEQ, per germline. The CDR3 region is CASSQVEGGNYGYTF. The CDR3 DNA reads TGTGCCAGCAGCCAAGTTGAGGGGGGGAACTATGGCTACACCTTC.

The chain recombines TRBV29-1 with TRBJ1-2, with 9 bases identical to TRBD1. V shed 4 bases and J 3 bases; nucleotides not matched to a gene: 3. The CDR3 is 13 residues long. CDR1 is SQVTM and CDR2 is ANQGSEA in the germline V gene. The CDR3 protein is CSVGQGGDYGYTF. In DNA form, the CDR3 reads TGCAGCGTTGGACAGGGGGGGGACTATGGCTACACCTTC.

V is TRBV7-2 and J is TRBJ2-6; no clear D. The CDR3 is made up of 15 amino acids. The V gene lost 6 bases and the J gene lost 0 bases, with 9 bases spanning the gap. Germline lookup yields CDR1 SGHTA and CDR2 FQGNSA. CDR3: CASSLEYSGANVLTF. The CDR3 DNA sequence: TGTGCCAGCAGTCTAGAGTACTCTGGGGCCAACGTCCTGACTTTC. The whole variable domain, filled in from reference TRBV7-2 and TRBJ2-6, reads GAGVSQSPSNKVTEKGKDVELRCDPISGHTALYWYRQSLGQGLEFLIYFQGNSAPDKSGLPSDRFSAERTGGSVSTLTIQRTQQEDSAVYLCASSLEYSGANVLTFGAGSRLTVL.

The chain has TRBV3-1 (or the pseudogene TRBV3-2) and TRBJ1-2; TRBD1 aligns across 8 bases. V was clipped by 4 bases and J by 4 bases; unmatched bases: 2. The germline V gene has CDR1 LGHDT and CDR2 YNNKEL (reference sequence). The CDR3 loop spans 13 amino acids. CDR3 nucleotide sequence: TGTGCCAGCAGCCTCCAGGGGGCCTATGGCTACACCTTC. As protein: CASSLQGAYGYTF.

V and J are TRBV6-6 and TRBJ1-5; D is perhaps TRBD1 (5 bases). The CDR3 contains 14 residues. V was shortened by 2 bases and J by 3 bases, with 8 bases between the two germline ends. Germline CDR1 reads MNHNY; CDR2 reads SVGAGI (reference sequence). The DNA for the CDR3 is TGTGCCAGCAGTTACGACAGCCACAATCAGCCCCAGCATTTT. Protein sequence: CASSYDSHNQPQHF.

The chain couples TRBV5-1 to TRBJ1-1; D unresolved. Germline V CDR1 and CDR2: SGHRS, YFSETQ. V was pared by 3 bases and J by 4 bases, with 7 bases between. This CDR3 spans 12 amino acids. The CDR3 region is CASSSRGTEAFF. For the CDR3, the DNA is TGCGCCAGCAGCTCGCGGGGCACTGAAGCTTTCTTT.